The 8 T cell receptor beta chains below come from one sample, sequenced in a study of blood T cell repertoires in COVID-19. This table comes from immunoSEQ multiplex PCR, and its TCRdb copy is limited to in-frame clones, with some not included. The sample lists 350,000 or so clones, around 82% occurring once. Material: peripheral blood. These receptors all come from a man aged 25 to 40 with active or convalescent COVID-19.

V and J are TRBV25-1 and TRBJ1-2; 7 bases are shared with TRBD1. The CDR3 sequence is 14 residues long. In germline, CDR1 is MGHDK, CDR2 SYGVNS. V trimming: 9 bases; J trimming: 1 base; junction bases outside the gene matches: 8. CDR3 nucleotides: TGTGCCAGTTGGACAGGTCAGGTTAACTATGGCTACACCTTC. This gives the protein CASWTGQVNYGYTF.

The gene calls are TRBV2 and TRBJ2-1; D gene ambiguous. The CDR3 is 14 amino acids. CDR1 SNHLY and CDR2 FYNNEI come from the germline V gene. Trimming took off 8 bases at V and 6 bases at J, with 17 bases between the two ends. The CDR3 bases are TGTGCCAGCCTCGGCCGAGCGAGTAGCAATGAGCAGTTCTTC. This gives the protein CASLGRASSNEQFF.

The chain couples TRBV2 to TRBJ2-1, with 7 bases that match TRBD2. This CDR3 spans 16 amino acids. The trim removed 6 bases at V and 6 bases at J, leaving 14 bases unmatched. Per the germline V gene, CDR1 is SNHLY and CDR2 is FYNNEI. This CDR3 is CASSSKLARAVNEQFF. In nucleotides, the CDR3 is TGTGCCAGCAGCTCTAAACTAGCGAGGGCGGTCAATGAGCAGTTCTTC. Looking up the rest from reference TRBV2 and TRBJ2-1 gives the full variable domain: EPEVTQTPSHQVTQMGQEVILRCVPISNHLYFYWYRQILGQKVEFLVSFYNNEISEKSEIFDDQFSVERPDGSNFTLKIRSTKLEDSAMYFCASSSKLARAVNEQFFGPGTRLTVL.

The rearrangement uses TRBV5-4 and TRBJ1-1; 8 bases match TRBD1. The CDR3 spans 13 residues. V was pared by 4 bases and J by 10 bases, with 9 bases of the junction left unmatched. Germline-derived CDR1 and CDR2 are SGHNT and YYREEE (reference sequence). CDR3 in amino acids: CASSTLTGEGAFF. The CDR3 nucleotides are TGTGCCAGCAGCACACTGACAGGGGAGGGAGCTTTCTTT. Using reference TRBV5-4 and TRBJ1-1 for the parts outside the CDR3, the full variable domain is ETGVTQSPTHLIKTRGQQVTLRCSSQSGHNTVSWYQQALGQGPQFIFQYYREEENGRGNFPPRFSGLQFPNYSSELNVNALELDDSALYLCASSTLTGEGAFFGQGTRLTVV.

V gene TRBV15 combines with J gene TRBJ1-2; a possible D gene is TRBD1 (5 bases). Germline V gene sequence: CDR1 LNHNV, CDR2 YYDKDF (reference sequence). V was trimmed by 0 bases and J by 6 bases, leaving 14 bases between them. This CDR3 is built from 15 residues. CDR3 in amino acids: CATSRDKAGSHGYTF. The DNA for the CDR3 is TGTGCCACCAGCAGAGACAAGGCAGGGTCCCATGGCTACACCTTC.

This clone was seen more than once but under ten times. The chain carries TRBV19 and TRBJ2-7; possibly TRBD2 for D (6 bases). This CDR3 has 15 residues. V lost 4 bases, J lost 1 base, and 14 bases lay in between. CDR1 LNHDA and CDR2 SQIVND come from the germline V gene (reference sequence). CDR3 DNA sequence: TGTGCCAGTAGTAGTTACGGGGGAGGTTCCTACGAGCAGTACTTC. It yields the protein CASSSYGGGSYEQYF. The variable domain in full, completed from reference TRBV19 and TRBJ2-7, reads DGGITQSPKYLFRKEGQNVTLSCEQNLNHDAMYWYRQDPGQGLRLIYYSQIVNDFQKGDIAEGYSVSREKKESFPLTVTSAQKNPTAFYLCASSSYGGGSYEQYFGPGTRLTVT.

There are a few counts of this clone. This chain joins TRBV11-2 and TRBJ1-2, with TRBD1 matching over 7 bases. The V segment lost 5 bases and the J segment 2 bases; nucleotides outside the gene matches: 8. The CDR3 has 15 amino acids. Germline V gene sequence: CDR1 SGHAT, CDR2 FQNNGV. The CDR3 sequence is CASSTPGQENYGYTF. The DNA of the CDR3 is TGTGCCAGCAGCACGCCTGGACAGGAGAACTATGGCTACACCTTC.

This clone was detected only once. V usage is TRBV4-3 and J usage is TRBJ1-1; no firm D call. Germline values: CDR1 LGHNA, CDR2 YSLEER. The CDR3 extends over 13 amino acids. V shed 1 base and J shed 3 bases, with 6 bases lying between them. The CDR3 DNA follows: TGCGCCAGCAGCCAAGGTGCGGACACTGAAGCTTTCTTT. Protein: CASSQGADTEAFF.